This T cell receptor beta chain emerged from a study of spatial heterogeneity in lung cancer. TCRdb reanalysed the 5' RACE reads using MiXCR and keeps one entry per CDR3 protein. This sample has 350 to 550 distinct CDR3 sequences; more than 8% occur once, and the top ten carry about 30%. Sample time point: sample taken at primary tumor resection. The donor group consisted of under 90 patients who had untreated, early-stage non-small cell lung cancer. By its share, this clonotype is large. The sequence came from a female donor with early-stage non-small cell lung cancer. Sequencing was performed on normal lung tissue next to the tumor, taken at surgery.

CDR3 sequence reads: CASSLDRVAGELFF. The CDR3 nucleotides read TGTGCCAGCAGCTTAGACAGGGTGGCCGGGGAGCTGTTTTTT. This chain uses TRBV7-2 with TRBJ2-2; perhaps TRBD1 as D (6 bases). Germline-derived CDR1 and CDR2 are SGHTA and FQGNSA. Deletions cut 1 base from V and 6 bases from J, with 9 bases between. This CDR3 has 14 residues.